These 10 T cell receptor beta chains came from one sample sequenced in a study of post-analysis software for immune sequencing data (dated by TCRdb to the mid-2010s). The protocol used for the library was PCR. Sequenced on an Illumina HiSeq 2500. Unique molecular identifiers were incorporated into TCR beta cDNA libraries to reduce PCR and sequencing biases. TCRdb ran its own pipeline on the public reads, namely fastp trimming at Q25 and MiXCR clone calling, and kept in-frame beta chains. Entries are consolidated by CDR3 protein sequence, retaining the most common genes and DNA. For this sample there are hundreds of thousands of distinct CDR3 sequences; about 40% appear just once. Of the sample, more than 1.5% falls within the top ten clones. These receptors are not linked to any known antigen. The research as a whole found: Significantly higher frequencies in patients than in controls were found for roughly five TRBV segments, including TRBV5-6, TRBV5-1 and TRBV20-1.

Sequencing was done on a sample of blood. These receptors all come from a girl aged 5 to 17 with multiple sclerosis.

This clonotype was detected only a few times. The chain combines TRBV28 with TRBJ2-7; a possible D gene is TRBD2 (5 bases). Looked up from germline, CDR1 is MDHEN and CDR2 is SYDVKM. This CDR3 has 14 amino acids. The ends were cut back, 6 bases at V and 6 bases at J, with 18 bases in the middle. The CDR3 region is CASSPRGSLSEQYF. CDR3 coding DNA: TGTGCCAGCAGCCCACGGGGTTCCCTTTCCGAGCAGTACTTC.

This clonotype appeared a single time. This chain joins TRBV5-1 and TRBJ2-5; D perhaps matches TRBD1 (7 bases). The CDR3 has 17 amino acids. CDR1 SGHRS and CDR2 YFSETQ come from the germline V gene. V lost 0 bases, J lost 2 bases, and 17 bases lay in between. CDR3 sequence reads: CASSLGSAAGGQETQYF. The CDR3, as DNA: TGCGCCAGCAGCTTGGGATCTGCGGCAGGGGGGCAAGAGACCCAGTACTTC.

The genes are TRBV6-2 or TRBV6-3 and TRBJ2-1, with 12 bases that match TRBD2. Germline V gives CDR1 MNHEY, CDR2 SVGEGT. The length of the CDR3 is 15 residues. The trim removed 6 bases at V and 8 bases at J, leaving 8 bases unmatched. This chain's CDR3 is CASSALAGGRYEQFF. In DNA form, the CDR3 reads TGTGCCAGCAGCGCCCTAGCGGGGGGGCGGTATGAGCAGTTCTTC.

A few counts support this clonotype. The CDR3 bases are TGTGCCAGCAGCCAAGGACAGGGAATGGGGCATAATTCACCCCTCCACTTT. The encoded protein is CASSQGQGMGHNSPLHF. This chain uses TRBV7-9 with TRBJ1-6; the match to TRBD1 covers 8 bases. The CDR3 has 17 residues. Germline V lookup: CDR1 SEHNR, CDR2 FQNEAQ (reference sequence). V lost 5 bases, J lost 5 bases, and 11 bases stayed unmatched.

This clonotype was recorded many times. At one of its ends the junction is not consistent with the germline gene, which may arise from a read error. This chain's CDR3 is CASSLAGGLGETQYF. Here the CDR3 DNA reads TGTGCCAGCAGTCTAGCGGGAGGGCTTGGAGAGACCCAGTACTTC. The J gene is TRBJ2-5, the V gene TRBV12-3 or TRBV12-4, with 12 bases aligning to TRBD2. The length of the CDR3 is 15 residues.

The chain uses TRBV29-1 and TRBJ2-5; possibly TRBD2 for D (6 bases). Germline CDR1 and CDR2: SQVTM and ANQGSEA. CDR3 length: 12 residues. V was cut by 6 bases and J by 4 bases, with 12 bases left in between. The CDR3 sequence: CSVSSEGETQYF. The CDR3 nucleotides are TGCAGCGTATCGTCGGAGGGAGAGACCCAGTACTTC.

The rearrangement uses TRBV15 and TRBJ2-1; 7 nucleotides match TRBD2. The CDR3 covers 17 residues. Germline lookup yields CDR1 LNHNV and CDR2 YYDKDF (reference sequence). Trimming at V came to 6 bases and at J to 8 bases, leaving 19 bases not matched to a gene. CDR3 coding DNA: TGTGCCACCAGGCCCCCTTCGACTAGCAGGGCTCAATATGAGCAGTTCTTC. Amino acid sequence: CATRPPSTSRAQYEQFF.

The rearrangement joins TRBV27 to TRBJ2-4; 7 bases are a match to TRBD2. The germline V gene has CDR1 MNHEY and CDR2 SMNVEV (reference sequence). The CDR3 has 16 residues. Germline trimming cut 5 bases from V and 13 bases from J; bases unmatched to any gene: 20. The chain's CDR3 is CASSPPIGRAVGEQYF. In nucleotides, the CDR3 is TGTGCCAGCAGTCCGCCAATAGGGAGGGCCGTGGGGGAGCAGTACTTC.

V is TRBV19 and J is TRBJ1-2; 7 bases align to TRBD1. The CDR3 is 15 amino acids. The germline V gene encodes CDR1 LNHDA and CDR2 SQIVND (reference sequence). The junction had 8 bases not matched to a gene; V was cut back by 5 bases and J by 2 bases. The CDR3 region has the DNA TGTGCCAGTAGTGCCGGGACAGTCAAAAACTATGGCTACACCTTC. It is translated as CASSAGTVKNYGYTF.

A few counts support this clonotype. In nucleotides, the CDR3 is TGTGCCCCCAGGCGGGGAGAGGGCTCCTACGAGCAGTACTTC. Translated: CAPRRGEGSYEQYF. The chain links TRBV6-4 to TRBJ2-7; D possibly corresponds to TRBD2 (6 bases). There are 14 residues in the CDR3. Germline CDR1 and CDR2: MRHNA and SNTAGT. The V and J ends lost 11 bases and 0 bases respectively, with 17 bases between them.